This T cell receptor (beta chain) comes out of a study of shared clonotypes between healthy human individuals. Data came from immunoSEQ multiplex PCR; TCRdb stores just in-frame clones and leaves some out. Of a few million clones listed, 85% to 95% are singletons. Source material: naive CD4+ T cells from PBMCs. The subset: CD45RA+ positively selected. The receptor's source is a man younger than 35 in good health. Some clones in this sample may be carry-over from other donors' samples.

In DNA form, the CDR3 reads TGTGCCAGCAGCCCACGATCCGGGGAGACCCAGTACTTC. This sequence encodes CASSPRSGETQYF. The chain has TRBV7-2 and TRBJ2-5; D not resolved. Germline-derived CDR1 and CDR2 are SGHTA and FQGNSA. The V and J ends lost 5 bases and 5 bases respectively, with 12 bases between them. CDR3 length equals 13 residues.